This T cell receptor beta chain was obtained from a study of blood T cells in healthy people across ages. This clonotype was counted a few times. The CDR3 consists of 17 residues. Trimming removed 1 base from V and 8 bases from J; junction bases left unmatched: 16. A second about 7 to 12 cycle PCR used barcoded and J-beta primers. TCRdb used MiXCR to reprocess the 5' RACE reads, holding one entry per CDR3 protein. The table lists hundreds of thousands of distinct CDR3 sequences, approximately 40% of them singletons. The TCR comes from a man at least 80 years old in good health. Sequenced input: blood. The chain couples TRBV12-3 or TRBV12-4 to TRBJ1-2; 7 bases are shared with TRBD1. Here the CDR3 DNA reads TGTGCCAGCAGTTTAGTGGGTCGGAGGACAGGCTCTGGCGGCTACACCTTC. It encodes CASSLVGRRTGSGGYTF.